These 27 T cell receptor beta chains originate from one sample sequenced in a study of CD8+ T cells in alopecia areata. It was cDNA, reverse transcribed from extracted RNA, that served as the sequencing template. Method: immunoSEQ multiplex PCR; TCRdb's copy keeps in-frame clones and lacks some. The sample gives 8,000 or so clones, 65% to 80% of which show up once; 2.7% is in the top ten. CD4+ cells of roughly five patients were subjected to sorting into CD25+CD127- cells. The sample was CD4+ Tregs sorted from blood. The origin of the receptors is a human donor with alopecia areata.

This clone was counted once. The V and J genes are TRBV28 and TRBJ1-5; the D gene is possibly TRBD1 (5 bases). Per germline, CDR1 MDHEN and CDR2 SYDVKM. The CDR3 is 13 amino acids. V was trimmed by 6 bases and J by 4 bases, leaving 10 bases between them. DNA of the CDR3: TGTGCCAGCAGGGGGGTACGAAATCAGCCCCAGCATTTT. Its protein is CASRGVRNQPQHF.

V gene TRBV2 combines with J gene TRBJ2-7; 7 bases align to TRBD2. V gave up 7 bases and J gave up 6 bases; unmatched junction bases: 6. The germline CDR1 and CDR2 sequences are SNHLY and FYNNEI. The CDR3 loop spans 12 amino acids. The CDR3 nucleotides are TGTGCCAGCACTTGGGGAGGGAGCGAGCAGTACTTC. This translates into CASTWGGSEQYF.

The chain employs TRBV28 and TRBJ1-1; D is ambiguous. This CDR3 contains 17 residues. Germline V gives CDR1 MDHEN, CDR2 SYDVKM. V was pared by 5 bases and J by 0 bases, with 19 bases between. The CDR3 coding sequence is TGTGCCAGCAGTGGGTCTGGACCCTGGCTCATGAACACTGAAGCTTTCTTT. Its translation: CASSGSGPWLMNTEAFF.

The table lists this clone with a few counts. This chain uses TRBV6-5 with TRBJ2-2; D gene ambiguous. In germline, CDR1 is MNHEY, CDR2 SVGAGI. The CDR3 has 15 residues. The V end lost 5 bases, the J end lost 0 bases, and 10 bases lay between the germline ends. The CDR3 DNA is TGTGCCAGCAGTCGTTTCCGGGCGAACACCGGGGAGCTGTTTTTT. Its translation: CASSRFRANTGELFF.

This rearrangement joins TRBV7-6 to TRBJ2-7; maybe TRBD1 (6 bases). V lost 5 bases to trimming and J lost 6 bases, with 11 bases between them. This CDR3 spans 12 amino acids. Germline CDR1 SGHVS, CDR2 FNYEAQ. The CDR3 DNA reads as TGTGCCAGCAGCACTCAGGGGCTCGAGCAGTACTTC. Encoded protein: CASSTQGLEQYF.

The CDR3 is CASSGQFSYEQYF. For the CDR3, the DNA is TGTGCCAGCAGTGGGCAGTTCTCCTACGAGCAGTACTTC. V and J are TRBV2 and TRBJ2-7; D remains ambiguous. V was trimmed by 4 bases and J by 0 bases, leaving 7 bases between them. The CDR3 runs to 13 residues. The germline gives CDR1 SNHLY, CDR2 FYNNEI.

This clone was recorded a few times. The rearrangement links TRBV4-1 to TRBJ1-2, with a possible D match to TRBD1 (6 bases). Per germline, CDR1 MGHRA and CDR2 YSYEKL. V was trimmed by 1 base and J by 7 bases, leaving 16 bases between them. This CDR3 is built from 15 residues. CDR3 in amino acids: CASSQVDWGAGGYTF. In DNA, the CDR3 is TGCGCCAGCAGCCAAGTGGATTGGGGGGCTGGTGGCTACACCTTC.

The chain is built from TRBV7-8 and TRBJ2-2; D unresolved. Germline V gene sequence: CDR1 SGHVS, CDR2 FQNEAQ. Between the trimmed V and J ends, which lost 1 base and 5 bases, there was a span of 11 bases. This CDR3 spans 15 amino acids. CDR3 amino acids: CASSLVWGKTGELFF. The CDR3 region has the DNA TGTGCCAGCAGCTTAGTTTGGGGAAAGACCGGGGAGCTGTTTTTT.

The rearrangement links TRBV28 to TRBJ1-2; the D gene is possibly TRBD1 (5 bases). V gave up 4 bases and J gave up 6 bases, with 12 bases separating them. The CDR3 extends over 13 amino acids. Germline CDR1 and CDR2: MDHEN and SYDVKM. The CDR3 spells CASSWTRSDGYTF. The CDR3 nucleotides read TGTGCCAGCAGTTGGACACGGTCTGATGGCTACACCTTC.

This clone occurred a few times. The chain is built from TRBV7-2 and TRBJ2-1; 11 positions match TRBD2. The CDR3 sequence is 15 residues long. V lost 6 bases and J lost 5; bases outside the gene matches: 6. CDR1 and CDR2 from the germline V gene are SGHTA and FQGNSA. The DNA for the CDR3 is TGTGCCAGCAGGGCTAGCGGGAGGTTCCACAATGAGCAGTTCTTC. Translating it yields CASRASGRFHNEQFF.

The rearrangement uses TRBV7-9 and TRBJ2-7; possible D gene TRBD2, 5 bases. CDR1 is SEHNR, CDR2 FQNEAQ, per germline (reference sequence). V gave up 5 bases and J gave up 4 bases, with 9 bases separating them. The length of the CDR3 is 12 residues. As DNA, the CDR3 is TGTGCCAGCAGCAGGACTGATTACGAGCAGTACTTC. This gives the protein CASSRTDYEQYF.

The CDR3 loop reads CASSPYGRGEQYF. CDR3 nucleotides: TGTGCCAGCAGCCCCTATGGGCGGGGTGAGCAGTACTTC. The chain uses TRBV7-2 and TRBJ2-7, with a weak D call TRBD2 (6 bases). Trimming left V 5 bases short and J 7 bases short, with 15 bases between. In germline, CDR1 is SGHTA, CDR2 FQGNSA. This CDR3 has 13 amino acids. The full variable domain, rest sourced from reference TRBV7-2 and TRBJ2-7, is GAGVSQSPSNKVTEKGKDVELRCDPISGHTALYWYRQSLGQGLEFLIYFQGNSAPDKSGLPSDRFSAERTGGSVSTLTIQRTQQEDSAVYLCASSPYGRGEQYFGPGTRLTVT.

This clone was seen a few times. The rearrangement joins TRBV29-1 to TRBJ2-3, with 9 bases identical to TRBD1. CDR1 and CDR2 from the germline V gene are SQVTM and ANQGSEA. The CDR3 totals 16 residues. The V gene end was trimmed by 5 bases and the J gene end by 5 bases; junction bases not matched to a gene: 14. In nucleotides, the CDR3 is TGCAGCGTTCCTCCTTGGGGGACAGGGTATTTAGATACGCAGTATTTT. Translated, it gives CSVPPWGTGYLDTQYF.

This clone was counted between two and nine times. Within the sample, other DNA sequences also encode this same CDR3. The chain joins TRBV5-1 to TRBJ1-3, with no clear D. Looked up from germline, CDR1 is SGHRS and CDR2 is YFSETQ. The CDR3 totals 16 residues. V was cut by 2 bases and J by 0 bases, with 12 bases left in between. For the CDR3, the DNA is TGCGCCAGCAGCTTAGCGGGCCTCGTCTCTGGAAACACCATATATTTT. Its translation is CASSLAGLVSGNTIYF.

In regard to this clone: At one of its ends the junction is not consistent with the germline gene, which may arise from a read error. The rearrangement joins TRBV7-8 to TRBJ2-1, with D possibly matching TRBD2 (6 bases). The CDR3 totals 11 residues. The germline V gene has CDR1 SGHVS and CDR2 FQNEAQ. In DNA form, the CDR3 reads TGTGCCAGCAGCTTGGGACTCCTCGTCCTCTTC. This sequence encodes CASSLGLLVLF.

CDR3 bases: TGCGCCAGAAAAAGGGGGAGGGCACAACGGACGGGTGAGCAGTTCTTC. Protein product: CARKRGRAQRTGEQFF. This rearrangement joins TRBV23-1 to TRBJ2-1; maybe TRBD2 (7 bases). TRBV23-1 is designated an ORF whose function remains uncertain. The CDR3 spans 16 residues. With 9 bases removed from V and 9 bases from J, the gap between germline ends came to 27 bases.

This clone was seen a single time. The J gene is TRBJ1-4, the V gene TRBV28; D possibly corresponds to TRBD1 (6 bases). In germline, CDR1 is MDHEN, CDR2 SYDVKM. The CDR3 runs to 17 residues. V was trimmed by 5 bases and J by 1 base, leaving 17 bases between them. The CDR3 sequence is CASSAQGFGVTNEKLFF. The CDR3 DNA reads TGTGCCAGCAGTGCCCAGGGGTTCGGTGTAACTAATGAAAAACTGTTTTTT.

The chain joins TRBV6-9 to TRBJ2-7; possibly TRBD2 for D (6 bases). Looked up from germline, CDR1 is MNHGY and CDR2 is SVAAGI. There are 15 residues in the CDR3. Trimming removed 3 bases at V and 2 bases at J, with 14 bases between. The CDR3, as DNA: TGTGCCAGCAGTTACGGGGGTCTCCAAACCTACGAGCAGTACTTC. This gives the protein CASSYGGLQTYEQYF.

This rearrangement joins TRBV30 to TRBJ2-1; possibly TRBD1 or TRBD2 for D (6 bases each). Germline loops: CDR1 GTSNPN, CDR2 SVGIG (reference sequence). This CDR3 has 13 residues. V was trimmed by 0 bases and J by 9 bases, leaving 12 bases between them. CDR3 protein: CAWSVGRGGEQFF. The CDR3 DNA is TGTGCCTGGAGTGTAGGCAGGGGAGGTGAGCAGTTCTTC. Combining the CDR3 with reference TRBV30 and TRBJ2-1 gives the whole variable domain SQTIHQWPATLVQPVGSPLSLECTVEGTSNPNLYWYRQAAGRGLQLLFYSVGIGQISSEVPQNLSASRPQDRQFILSSKKLLLSDSGFYLCAWSVGRGGEQFFGPGTRLTVL.

This rearrangement joins TRBV23-1 to TRBJ2-5; no firm D call. TRBV23-1 carries the ORF label, with uncertain function. Trimming stripped 3 bases from V and 5 bases from J, with 10 bases between. The CDR3 contains 13 residues. The CDR3 coding sequence is TGCGCCAGCAGTCACCAGGTTGGGGAGACCCAGTACTTC. Protein: CASSHQVGETQYF.

J is TRBJ1-1 and V is TRBV5-1; TRBD1 matches at 7 bases. V was clipped by 4 bases and J by 2 bases; unmatched bases: 5. Looked up from germline, CDR1 is SGHRS and CDR2 is YFSETQ. The CDR3 covers 14 residues. CDR3 DNA: TGCGCCAGCAGCGCGGGACAGCAAAACACTGAAGCTTTCTTT. Encoded protein: CASSAGQQNTEAFF.

This clone was seen once. This chain uses TRBV5-6 with TRBJ2-2; 10 bases match TRBD1. Germline V lookup: CDR1 SGHDT, CDR2 YYEEEE. Unmatched junction bases numbered 9, after V lost 3 bases and J lost 4 bases. The length of the CDR3 is 17 residues. The CDR3 DNA sequence: TGTGCCAGCAGCTCACCTCGACAGGGGGCAGGCACCGGGGAGCTGTTTTTT. This sequence encodes CASSSPRQGAGTGELFF.

The chain joins TRBV5-1 to TRBJ1-1; D not resolved. V shed 4 bases and J shed 1 base, with 14 bases lying between them. This CDR3 has 15 amino acids. CDR1 is SGHRS, CDR2 YFSETQ, per germline. CDR3 sequence: CASSPYKASNTEAFF. Here the CDR3 DNA reads TGCGCCAGCAGCCCATACAAGGCATCGAACACTGAAGCTTTCTTT.

The chain combines TRBV7-2 with TRBJ1-1; maybe TRBD1 (6 bases). The CDR3 consists of 15 residues. Germline CDR1 reads SGHTA; CDR2 reads FQGNSA. Trimming took off 5 bases at V and 4 bases at J, with 17 bases between the two ends. CDR3 loop: CASSPQGTRATEAFF. In nucleotides, the CDR3 is TGTGCCAGCAGCCCGCAGGGGACACGGGCCACTGAAGCTTTCTTT.

This sequence joins TRBV7-6 and TRBJ2-1; TRBD2 matches 9 bases. Germline CDR1 is SGHVS and CDR2 is FNYEAQ. This CDR3 region has 17 residues. The trim removed 4 bases at V and 7 bases at J, leaving 14 bases unmatched. DNA of the CDR3: TGTGCCAGCAGCTCCTTCGCGGGTAGCGGGAGTATAAATGAGCAGTTCTTC. Protein product: CASSSFAGSGSINEQFF.

The chain uses TRBV19 and TRBJ2-3; D is undetermined. The germline V gene has CDR1 LNHDA and CDR2 SQIVND (reference sequence). Deletions cut 1 base from V and 4 bases from J, with 6 bases between. There are 13 residues in the CDR3. CDR3 loop: CASSIAVADTQYF. The CDR3 region has the DNA TGTGCCAGTAGTATAGCGGTGGCAGATACGCAGTATTTT.

With respect to this clone: At one end the junction does not follow the germline gene, possibly because of a read error. V usage is TRBV7-4 and J usage is TRBJ1-4, with no clear D. CDR1 and CDR2 (germline): SGHVT, SQSDAQ. The CDR3 is 16 residues long. CDR3 DNA sequence: TGTGCCAGCAGCCTAGCCCTGGGAACAACTAATGAAAAACTGTTTTTT. It yields the protein CASSLALGTTNEKLFF. Using reference TRBV7-4 and TRBJ1-4 for the parts outside the CDR3, the full variable domain is GAGVSQSPRYKVAKRGRDVALRCDSISGHVTLYWYRQTLGQGSEVLTYSQSDAQRDKSGRPSGRFSAERPERSVSTLKIQRTEQGDSAVYLCASSLALGTTNEKLFFGSGTQLSVL.